A selection of T cell receptor beta chains follows, all from one sample in a study of cytomegalovirus exposure and HLA in healthy donors. Here immunoSEQ multiplex PCR was the method, and the copy in TCRdb shows in-frame clones only, minus some. The sample includes more than 15,000 clones, under 90% of them seen just once. Specimen: PBMCs. The receptors were gathered from a human donor in good health. CDR3s include the opening cysteine and the closing phenylalanine or tryptophan. Fields, in order: J gene, V gene, clone size, D gene, CDR3 DNA, CDR3 protein. D genes are given only for firm matches. Not all rows give a size; the values are once, few, many and, for expanded clones, a class.

j_gene: TRBJ2-1
v_gene: TRBV19
abundance: few
d_gene: TRBD2
CDR3nt: TGTGCCAGTTCTCGGAGTAGCGGGTACTACAATGAGCAGTTCTTC
CDR3aa: CASSRSSGYYNEQFF

j_gene: TRBJ2-5
v_gene: TRBV5-3
abundance: .
d_gene: TRBD2
CDR3nt: TGTGCCAGAAAAGAAGCGGGAGACCAAGAGACCCAGTACTTC
CDR3aa: CARKEAGDQETQYF

j_gene: TRBJ2-7
v_gene: TRBV11-2
abundance: .
d_gene: TRBD1
CDR3nt: TGTGCCAGCAGCCCACGGGACAGAGACTACGAGCAGTACTTC
CDR3aa: CASSPRDRDYEQYF

j_gene: TRBJ1-2
v_gene: TRBV5-6
abundance: few
d_gene: TRBD1
CDR3nt: TGTGCCAGCAGCTTTATTTTGAGGGGGCATGGCTACACCTTC
CDR3aa: CASSFILRGHGYTF

j_gene: TRBJ1-2
v_gene: TRBV7-9
abundance: once
d_gene: TRBD1
CDR3nt: TGTGCCAGCAGCCATAGGGACAGTTCCTATGGCTACACCTTC
CDR3aa: CASSHRDSSYGYTF

j_gene: TRBJ1-6
v_gene: TRBV6-5
abundance: .
d_gene: .
CDR3nt: TGTGCCAGCTCCCGGGACACCATTAATTCACCCCTCCACTTT
CDR3aa: CASSRDTINSPLHF

j_gene: TRBJ2-7
v_gene: TRBV19
abundance: once
d_gene: .
CDR3nt: TGTGCCAGTAGTATTTCCATGACGGGGGGCTCCACTTACGAGCAGTACTTC
CDR3aa: CASSISMTGGSTYEQYF

j_gene: TRBJ2-1
v_gene: TRBV10-1
abundance: .
d_gene: TRBD2
CDR3nt: TGCGCCCAGCCGGGACTAGCGGGAGAGACTGAGCAGTTCTTC
CDR3aa: CAQPGLAGETEQFF

j_gene: TRBJ2-3
v_gene: TRBV7-3
abundance: .
d_gene: TRBD2
CDR3nt: TGTGCCAGCAGCCCGACTAGCGGGGGAGTTGGTGATACGCAGTATTTT
CDR3aa: CASSPTSGGVGDTQYF

j_gene: TRBJ2-1
v_gene: TRBV11-2
abundance: few
d_gene: .
CDR3nt: TGTGCCAGCAGCTTAGAGTGGGGCCATCCTCAGTTCTTC
CDR3aa: CASSLEWGHPQFF

j_gene: TRBJ1-1
v_gene: TRBV27
abundance: medium-sized
d_gene: .
CDR3nt: TGTGCCAGCAGTCTAACTGTGAACACTGAAGCTTTCTTT
CDR3aa: CASSLTVNTEAFF

j_gene: TRBJ1-1
v_gene: TRBV6-5
abundance: .
d_gene: .
CDR3nt: TGTGCCAGCAGTTACGACGGGATGAACACTGAAGCTTTCTTT
CDR3aa: CASSYDGMNTEAFF

j_gene: TRBJ1-1
v_gene: TRBV6-5
abundance: .
d_gene: .
CDR3nt: TGTGCCAGCAGCGCCCCGACAGGAAAGCGGGAAGCTTTCTTT
CDR3aa: CASSAPTGKREAFF

j_gene: TRBJ1-1
v_gene: TRBV15
abundance: few
d_gene: .
CDR3nt: TGTGCCACCAGCGCCGGTTCGGGAGGAAACACTGAAGCTTTCTTT
CDR3aa: CATSAGSGGNTEAFF

j_gene: TRBJ2-3
v_gene: TRBV10-3
abundance: .
d_gene: .
CDR3nt: TGTGCCATCAGTGAGGGTAGATCCACAGATACGCAGTATTTT
CDR3aa: CAISEGRSTDTQYF

j_gene: TRBJ2-7
v_gene: TRBV27
abundance: few
d_gene: TRBD2
CDR3nt: TGTGCCAGCAGAGGGTACGGGAGGGCCTACGAGCAGTACTTC
CDR3aa: CASRGYGRAYEQYF

j_gene: TRBJ1-2
v_gene: TRBV4-2
abundance: .
d_gene: .
CDR3nt: TGTGCCAGCAGCCAAGATACGCGGGCTAACTATGGCTACACCTTC
CDR3aa: CASSQDTRANYGYTF

j_gene: TRBJ2-6
v_gene: TRBV6-5
abundance: .
d_gene: .
CDR3nt: TGTGCCAGCAGTTACGCAGGGACTGGGGCCAACGTCCTGACTTTC
CDR3aa: CASSYAGTGANVLTF

j_gene: TRBJ2-5
v_gene: TRBV5-1
abundance: .
d_gene: TRBD1
CDR3nt: TGCGCCAGCAGCGGGACAGGGTGGGAGACCCAGTACTTC
CDR3aa: CASSGTGWETQYF

j_gene: TRBJ1-1
v_gene: TRBV7-6
abundance: .
d_gene: TRBD1
CDR3nt: TGTGCCAGCAGCTTAGAGTCAGGGGGTGACACTGAAGCTTTCTTT
CDR3aa: CASSLESGGDTEAFF

j_gene: TRBJ1-1
v_gene: TRBV18
abundance: .
d_gene: TRBD1
CDR3nt: TGTGCCAGCTCAATACAGGGGGAAAACACTGAAGCTTTCTTT
CDR3aa: CASSIQGENTEAFF

j_gene: TRBJ1-2
v_gene: TRBV5-6
abundance: .
d_gene: TRBD1
CDR3nt: TGTGCCAGCAGCTTGACAGGGGGCGTTCTAAACTATGGCTACACCTTC
CDR3aa: CASSLTGGVLNYGYTF

j_gene: TRBJ1-4
v_gene: TRBV5-4
abundance: few
d_gene: .
CDR3nt: TGTGCCAGCAGCACAGGACAAGATGAAAAACTGTTTTTT
CDR3aa: CASSTGQDEKLFF

j_gene: TRBJ2-3
v_gene: TRBV11-3
abundance: .
d_gene: .
CDR3nt: TGTGCCAGCAGCTTAGGCGCTAGCACAGATACGCAGTATTTT
CDR3aa: CASSLGASTDTQYF

j_gene: TRBJ1-1
v_gene: TRBV9
abundance: .
d_gene: .
CDR3nt: TGTGCCAGCAGCGTAGGAACAGGTGCGAACACTGAAGCTTTCTTT
CDR3aa: CASSVGTGANTEAFF

j_gene: TRBJ2-1
v_gene: TRBV6-5
abundance: .
d_gene: TRBD2
CDR3nt: TGTGCCAGCAGTCCCGGGACTAGCGGGAGGGGGGGGCAGTTCTTC
CDR3aa: CASSPGTSGRGGQFF

j_gene: TRBJ1-2
v_gene: TRBV19
abundance: .
d_gene: .
CDR3nt: TGTGCCAGTACCATGACACCGTCCTATGGCTACACCTTC
CDR3aa: CASTMTPSYGYTF

j_gene: TRBJ2-3
v_gene: TRBV7-2
abundance: .
d_gene: .
CDR3nt: TGTGCCAGCAGCTTAGGGCCAGGAGGGCTAAATACGCAGTATTTT
CDR3aa: CASSLGPGGLNTQYF

j_gene: TRBJ2-1
v_gene: TRBV19
abundance: .
d_gene: .
CDR3nt: TGTGCCAGTAGAAGGGGTCACGCGAGCGCGAGCTCCTACAATGAGCAGTTCTTC
CDR3aa: CASRRGHASASSYNEQFF

j_gene: TRBJ1-2
v_gene: TRBV27
abundance: .
d_gene: .
CDR3nt: TGTGCCTCCAGGGGAGCTAACTATGGCTACACCTTC
CDR3aa: CASRGANYGYTF

j_gene: TRBJ2-1
v_gene: TRBV4-1
abundance: .
d_gene: TRBD2
CDR3nt: TGCGCCAGCAGCCGCGGGACTAGCGGAATCAATGAGCAGTTCTTC
CDR3aa: CASSRGTSGINEQFF

j_gene: TRBJ1-6
v_gene: TRBV6-1
abundance: .
d_gene: .
CDR3nt: TGTGCCAGCAGTGAAAGGAGAGTATATTCACCCCTCCACTTT
CDR3aa: CASSERRVYSPLHF

j_gene: TRBJ1-6
v_gene: TRBV6-5
abundance: .
d_gene: TRBD1
CDR3nt: TGTGCCAGCAGCCCCGGGACAGCCTATAATTCACCCCTCCACTTT
CDR3aa: CASSPGTAYNSPLHF

j_gene: TRBJ2-1
v_gene: TRBV5-1
abundance: .
d_gene: TRBD2
CDR3nt: TGCGCCAGCAGCTTGGGGGCGGGAGGGCCAACCTACAATGAGCAGTTCTTC
CDR3aa: CASSLGAGGPTYNEQFF

j_gene: TRBJ2-1
v_gene: TRBV7-9
abundance: once
d_gene: .
CDR3nt: TGTGCCAGCAGCTTAGCGTGGCAGTCTTACAATGAGCAGTTCTTC
CDR3aa: CASSLAWQSYNEQFF

j_gene: TRBJ1-2
v_gene: TRBV28
abundance: .
d_gene: .
CDR3nt: TGTGCCAGCAGTTCCGTCGGGGGGTGGGGCTATGGCTACACCTTC
CDR3aa: CASSSVGGWGYGYTF

j_gene: TRBJ1-4
v_gene: TRBV5-1
abundance: .
d_gene: .
CDR3nt: TGCGCCAGCAGTCGGTGGGGGCCGATTGCAACTAATGAAAAACTGTTTTTT
CDR3aa: CASSRWGPIATNEKLFF

j_gene: TRBJ2-2
v_gene: TRBV7-3
abundance: .
d_gene: TRBD1
CDR3nt: TGTGCCAGCAGCTTAACCGCCTCCGGGACAGGGCCTACCGGGGAGCTGTTTTTT
CDR3aa: CASSLTASGTGPTGELFF

j_gene: TRBJ2-2
v_gene: TRBV2
abundance: .
d_gene: TRBD2
CDR3nt: TGTGCCAGCGGGCTAGCGGGAGGAGCGAACACCGGGGAGCTGTTTTTT
CDR3aa: CASGLAGGANTGELFF

j_gene: TRBJ2-3
v_gene: TRBV5-8
abundance: .
d_gene: TRBD1
CDR3nt: TGTGCCAGCAGCTTGTTAACGACAGGGGGGTATACGCAGTATTTT
CDR3aa: CASSLLTTGGYTQYF

j_gene: TRBJ1-5
v_gene: TRBV6-1
abundance: .
d_gene: .
CDR3nt: TGTGCCAGCCGAATCCCATTAGAGCCCCAGCATTTT
CDR3aa: CASRIPLEPQHF

j_gene: TRBJ1-3
v_gene: TRBV6-6
abundance: .
d_gene: TRBD1
CDR3nt: TGTGCCAGCAATAGACAGGGTAAACAGGGAAACACCATATATTTT
CDR3aa: CASNRQGKQGNTIYF